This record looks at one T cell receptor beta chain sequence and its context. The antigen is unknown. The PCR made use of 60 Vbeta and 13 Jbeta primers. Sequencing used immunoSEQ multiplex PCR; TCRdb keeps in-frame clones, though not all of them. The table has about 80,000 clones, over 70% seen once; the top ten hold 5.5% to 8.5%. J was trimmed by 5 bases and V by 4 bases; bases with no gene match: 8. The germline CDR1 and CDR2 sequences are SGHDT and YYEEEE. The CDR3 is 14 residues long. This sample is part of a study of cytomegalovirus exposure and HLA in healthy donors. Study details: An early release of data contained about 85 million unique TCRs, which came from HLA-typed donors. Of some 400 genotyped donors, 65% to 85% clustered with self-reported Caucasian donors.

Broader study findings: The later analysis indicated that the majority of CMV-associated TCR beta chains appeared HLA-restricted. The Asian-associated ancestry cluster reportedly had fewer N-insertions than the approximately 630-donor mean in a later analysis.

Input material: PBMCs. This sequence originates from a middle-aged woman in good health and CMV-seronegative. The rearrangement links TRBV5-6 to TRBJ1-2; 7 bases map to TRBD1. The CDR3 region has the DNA TGTGCCAGCAGCGATACGACAGGGAGGTATGGCTACACCTTC. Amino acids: CASSDTTGRYGYTF. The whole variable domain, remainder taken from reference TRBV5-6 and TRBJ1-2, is DAGVTQSPTHLIKTRGQQVTLRCSPKSGHDTVSWYQQALGQGPQFIFQYYEEEERQRGNFPDRFSGHQFPNYSSELNVNALLLGDSALYLCASSDTTGRYGYTFGSGTRLTVV.